A single sample gave rise to the 20 T cell receptor beta chains below, sequenced in a study of human T cells and chemical hapten exposure. From the RACE reads, TCRdb called clonotypes with MiXCR, one entry per CDR3 protein. The repertoire holds roughly 120,000 distinct CDR3 sequences, with 9% to 9.5% as singletons. As to time point: patch test 2, 6 weeks after DPC sensitization. Described treatment: therapeutic diphenylcyclopropenone sensitization with weekly scalp DPC. The sequencing used whole blood, collected in connection with sensitization to the hapten diphenylcyclopropenone (DPC). The receptors here all came from a woman in her 40s with alopecia areata. Some clones in this sample may be carry-over from other donors' samples.

The J gene is TRBJ1-2, the V gene TRBV2, with a weak D call TRBD1 (5 bases). There are 15 residues in the CDR3. CDR1 is SNHLY and CDR2 is FYNNEI in the germline V gene. V lost 10 bases, J lost 5 bases, and 23 bases lay in between. In nucleotides, the CDR3 is TGTGCCACCGCGGAGCGCCCAGGGATTTCTTATGGCTACACCTTC. Translation gives CATAERPGISYGYTF.

The chain recombines TRBV12-3 or TRBV12-4 with TRBJ2-3; a possible D gene is TRBD2 (5 bases). This CDR3 region has 15 residues. The V gene lost 6 bases and the J gene lost 4 bases, with 17 bases spanning the gap. The CDR3 here is CASRFEGRSADTQYF. As DNA, the CDR3 is TGTGCCAGCAGATTTGAGGGCAGGAGTGCAGATACGCAGTATTTT.

V and J are TRBV12-3 or TRBV12-4 and TRBJ1-2; 11 nucleotides match TRBD1. V shed 5 bases, J shed 7 bases, and the junction held 3 bases outside the gene matches. This CDR3 contains 13 residues. The CDR3 reads CASSGTGGSGYTF. CDR3 coding DNA: TGTGCCAGCAGTGGGACAGGGGGAAGTGGCTACACCTTC.

This clonotype was counted only a few times. This rearrangement joins TRBV10-3 to TRBJ2-7; the match to TRBD2 covers 14 bases. Germline V gene data show CDR1 as ENHRY and CDR2 as SYGVKD. The CDR3 extends over 16 amino acids. Trimming at V came to 4 bases and at J to 4 bases, leaving 6 bases not matched to a gene. In DNA form, the CDR3 reads TGTGCCATCAGTGGAACCGGGACTAGCGGGGGTTACGAGCAGTACTTC. Amino acids: CAISGTGTSGGYEQYF.

This clonotype occurred a few times. This rearrangement joins TRBV19 to TRBJ2-3; a possible D gene is TRBD1 (6 bases). CDR1 LNHDA and CDR2 SQIVND come from the germline V gene (reference sequence). V was clipped by 5 bases and J by 5 bases, with 11 bases between them. This CDR3 comprises 13 residues. This CDR3 reads CASSPRGRDTQYF. The DNA for the CDR3 is TGTGCCAGTAGTCCTAGGGGGAGAGATACGCAGTATTTT.

The rearrangement joins TRBV18 to TRBJ1-1; D uncertain. Germline V gene lookup returns CDR1 KGHSH and CDR2 LQKENI. V shed 6 bases and J shed 0 bases, with 8 bases lying between them. The CDR3 covers 13 residues. CDR3 nucleotides: TGTGCCAGCTCCCCAGGCCTGAACACTGAAGCTTTCTTT. Its translation is CASSPGLNTEAFF.

The gene calls are TRBV11-2 and TRBJ1-6; D is unclear. The CDR3 extends over 16 amino acids. Looked up from germline, CDR1 is SGHAT and CDR2 is FQNNGV. V was trimmed by 3 bases and J by 0 bases, leaving 9 bases between them. As DNA, the CDR3 is TGTGCCAGCAGCTTCAGGATGGGCTCCTATAATTCACCCCTCCACTTT. It specifies CASSFRMGSYNSPLHF. The whole variable domain, filled in from reference TRBV11-2 and TRBJ1-6, reads EAGVAQSPRYKIIEKRQSVAFWCNPISGHATLYWYQQILGQGPKLLIQFQNNGVVDDSQLPKDRFSAERLKGVDSTLKIQPAKLEDSAVYLCASSFRMGSYNSPLHFGNGTRLTVT.

This clonotype showed up many times. The chain is built from TRBV30 and TRBJ2-7; D not resolved. From germline, CDR1 is GTSNPN and CDR2 SVGIG (reference sequence). The germline V and J ends were trimmed by 1 base and 7 bases, with 11 bases remaining between them. This CDR3 spans 12 amino acids. CDR3: CAWSGGLGEQYF. The CDR3 DNA is TGTGCCTGGAGTGGGGGTTTGGGGGAGCAGTACTTC.

The table lists this clonotype with many counts. The V call is TRBV7-6, the J call TRBJ2-7; no firm D call. This CDR3 comprises 13 residues. CDR1 and CDR2 from the germline V gene are SGHVS and FNYEAQ. V dropped 1 base and J dropped 3 bases, with 7 bases sitting between them. CDR3: CASSLGTVYEQYF. CDR3 bases: TGTGCCAGCAGCTTAGGGACCGTCTACGAGCAGTACTTC.

This chain joins TRBV11-3 and TRBJ1-6; 7 bases map to TRBD1. The CDR3 consists of 14 residues. Losses at the gene ends were 3 bases for V and 6 bases for J; bases not matched to a gene: 2. Germline CDR1 is SGHNT and CDR2 is YENEEA. The CDR3 sequence is CASSLGQLNSPLHF. DNA for the CDR3: TGTGCCAGCAGCTTGGGACAGCTTAATTCACCCCTCCACTTT.

This clonotype appeared many times. The genes are TRBV20-1 and TRBJ2-5; TRBD1 might be the D (6 bases). CDR1 is DFQATT and CDR2 is SNEGSKA in the germline V gene (reference sequence). The CDR3 runs 13 residues. Trimming pared 5 bases from V and 1 base from J, leaving 11 bases between. The CDR3 bases are TGCAGTGCTGGGGACAACCTCCAAGAGACCCAGTACTTC. Protein sequence: CSAGDNLQETQYF.

The sample holds many counts of this clonotype. V is TRBV27 and J is TRBJ2-3; D is ambiguous. Germline CDR1 reads MNHEY; CDR2 reads SMNVEV (reference sequence). The CDR3 is 13 residues long. V was clipped by 2 bases and J by 6 bases, with 9 bases between them. The chain's CDR3 is CASSLDPWDTQYF. DNA of the CDR3: TGTGCCAGCAGTTTAGACCCTTGGGATACGCAGTATTTT.

This clonotype turned up a few times. The CDR3 loop reads CAIREDWDYNNEQFF. The CDR3 nucleotides are TGTGCCATCAGGGAGGATTGGGACTACAACAATGAGCAGTTCTTC. The chain links TRBV10-3 to TRBJ2-1, with 7 nucleotides matching TRBD2. This CDR3 contains 15 residues. Losses at the gene ends were 6 bases for V and 5 bases for J; bases not matched to a gene: 10. Germline V lookup: CDR1 ENHRY, CDR2 SYGVKD.

A few counts support this clonotype. The chain uses TRBV9 and TRBJ1-4; TRBD1 is a possible D gene (5 bases). The CDR3 covers 15 residues. Trimming shortened V by 6 bases and J by 5 bases, and 17 bases separated the two germline ends. From germline, CDR1 is SGDLS and CDR2 YYNGEE. CDR3 protein: CASTGCRVVNEKLFF. Here the CDR3 DNA reads TGTGCCAGCACCGGGTGCAGGGTGGTGAATGAAAAACTGTTTTTT.

Of note for this clonotype: A single base separates this from a much larger clone, so it may be a read error. The CDR3 bases are TGTGCCAGCAGCATGAACAGCTACGAGCAGTACTTC. Amino acid sequence: CASSMNSYEQYF. V gene TRBV11-2 combines with J gene TRBJ2-7; no definite D call. Germline assignment: CDR1 SGHAT and CDR2 FQNNGV. Deletions cut 5 bases from V and 3 bases from J, with 8 bases between. The length of the CDR3 is 12 residues.

This clonotype has ten or more counts. The chain joins TRBV5-6 to TRBJ1-1; D is perhaps TRBD1 (5 bases). The length of the CDR3 is 15 residues. Trimming took off 0 bases at V and 5 bases at J, with 14 bases between the two ends. In germline, CDR1 is SGHDT, CDR2 YYEEEE. DNA for the CDR3: TGTGCCAGCAGCTTGGAGCTCGGGGGTGTGACTGAAGCTTTCTTT. It specifies CASSLELGGVTEAFF. The variable domain in full, completed from reference TRBV5-6 and TRBJ1-1, reads DAGVTQSPTHLIKTRGQQVTLRCSPKSGHDTVSWYQQALGQGPQFIFQYYEEEERQRGNFPDRFSGHQFPNYSSELNVNALLLGDSALYLCASSLELGGVTEAFFGQGTRLTVV.

This clonotype was seen more than once but under ten times. The chain combines TRBV13 with TRBJ1-3, with TRBD1 matching 7 bases. Germline CDR1 and CDR2: PRHDT and FYEKMQ (reference sequence). The CDR3 loop spans 15 amino acids. The J segment lost 2 bases and the V segment lost 1 base, leaving 2 bases of the junction unmatched. The CDR3 region is CASSLDTGAGNTIYF. In DNA, the CDR3 is TGTGCCAGCAGCTTAGATACAGGGGCTGGAAACACCATATATTTT. Full variable domain (remainder filled in from reference TRBV13 and TRBJ1-3): AAGVIQSPRHLIKEKRETATLKCYPIPRHDTVYWYQQGPGQDPQFLISFYEKMQSDKGSIPDRFSAQQFSDYHSELNMSSLELGDSALYFCASSLDTGAGNTIYFGEGSWLTVV.

The gene calls are TRBV7-2 and TRBJ2-2; TRBD1 aligns across 11 bases. The V gene end was trimmed by 6 bases and the J gene end by 3 bases; junction bases not matched to a gene: 6. Germline values: CDR1 SGHTA, CDR2 FQGNSA. The CDR3 consists of 16 residues. The CDR3 sequence is CASRQGQGGHTGELFF. In nucleotides, the CDR3 is TGTGCCAGCAGGCAGGGACAGGGGGGTCACACCGGGGAGCTGTTTTTT. Filled out from reference TRBV7-2 and TRBJ2-2, the complete variable domain reads GAGVSQSPSNKVTEKGKDVELRCDPISGHTALYWYRQSLGQGLEFLIYFQGNSAPDKSGLPSDRFSAERTGGSVSTLTIQRTQQEDSAVYLCASRQGQGGHTGELFFGEGSRLTVL.

This clonotype has only a few counts. The V call is TRBV7-2, the J call TRBJ1-4; a possible D gene is TRBD1 (6 bases). Trimming left V 3 bases short and J 6 bases short, with 11 bases between. The germline CDR1 and CDR2 sequences are SGHTA and FQGNSA. This CDR3 spans 14 amino acids. DNA for the CDR3: TGTGCCAGCAGCTTGCACAGGGTGGATGAAAAACTGTTTTTT. It yields the protein CASSLHRVDEKLFF.

The chain recombines TRBV3-1 with TRBJ2-1; TRBD2 matches 9 bases. Trimming cost V 5 bases and J 4 bases; bases outside gene matches: 9. The germline V gene has CDR1 LGHDT and CDR2 YNNKEL (reference sequence). The CDR3 runs 16 residues. CDR3 loop: CASSSPAGGAYNEQFF. DNA of the CDR3: TGTGCCAGCAGCTCCCCAGCGGGGGGCGCATACAATGAGCAGTTCTTC.